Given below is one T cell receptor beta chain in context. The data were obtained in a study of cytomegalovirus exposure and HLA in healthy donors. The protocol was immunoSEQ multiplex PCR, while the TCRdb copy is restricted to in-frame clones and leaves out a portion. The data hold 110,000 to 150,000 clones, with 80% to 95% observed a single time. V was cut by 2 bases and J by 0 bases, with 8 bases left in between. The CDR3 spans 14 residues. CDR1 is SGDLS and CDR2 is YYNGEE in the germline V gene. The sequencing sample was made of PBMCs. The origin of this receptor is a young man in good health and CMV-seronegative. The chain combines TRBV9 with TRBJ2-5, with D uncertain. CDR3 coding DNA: TGTGCCAGCAGCGTGGCAGTAAACCAAGAGACCCAGTACTTC. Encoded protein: CASSVAVNQETQYF.